What follows describes a single TCR beta chain. This sample is part of a study of blood T cell repertoires in COVID-19. Whole-study context: Samples came from the United States, Italy and Spain, spanning acute and convalescent COVID-19.

The authors' processing: By means of reference gene primer amplification, nucleated cell counts were estimated. Generated by immunoSEQ multiplex PCR, the TCRdb table keeps only in-frame clones and is missing some. That table furnishes V, J and clone size, whereas the DNA furnished D and trimming. Among 110,000 to 150,000 clones listed, approximately 85% were seen once. This CDR3 is 14 amino acids long. Trimming stripped 5 bases from V and 6 bases from J, with 16 bases between. CDR1 is MNHEY, CDR2 SVGAGI, per germline. The chain has TRBV6-5 and TRBJ1-2; D is possibly TRBD1 (6 bases). The TCR sequence derives from a man aged 45 to 65 with acute or convalescent COVID-19. Sequencing was carried out using peripheral blood. In DNA, the CDR3 is TGTGCCAGCAGTACCCGGTGGGGGCAAGATGGCTACACCTTC. The encoded protein is CASSTRWGQDGYTF.